This T cell receptor beta chain was recovered during a study of control samples from healthy donors and cancer patients. V lost 4 bases to trimming and J lost 6 bases, with 10 bases between them. The CDR3 extends over 12 amino acids. The germline gives CDR1 SGHTA, CDR2 FQGNSA. The table came from immunoSEQ multiplex PCR; TCRdb's copy has only in-frame clones and leaves some out. Its clone listing holds roughly 200,000 clones. The specimen was blood. The receptor's source is a woman aged 30 to 39 in good health. The chain combines TRBV7-2 with TRBJ2-7; possible D gene TRBD1, 6 bases. Written as DNA, the CDR3 is TGTGCCAGCAGCTCCTCAGGGGTCGAGCAGTACTTC. Protein sequence: CASSSSGVEQYF.